This T cell receptor (beta chain) was obtained from a study of PD-L1 blockade in urothelial cancer. Study information: About 85% of the roughly 29 patients were men whose urothelial cancer was bladder-origin.

Produced via immunoSEQ multiplex PCR; TCRdb's table is partial and in-frame only. The sample records tens of thousands of clones, 82% being singletons. CDR1 SGHTA and CDR2 FQGTGA come from the germline V gene. The CDR3 spans 14 residues. With V trimmed by 4 bases and J by 4 bases, 6 bases remained unmatched. This TCR was recovered from a man aged 65-85 years with urothelial cancer. V usage is TRBV7-3 and J usage is TRBJ1-1, with TRBD1 matching 7 bases. The sequences come from PBMCs, collected around atezolizumab (anti-PD-L1) treatment. The CDR3 loop reads CASSSRQGTTEAFF. As DNA, the CDR3 is TGTGCCAGCAGCTCGAGACAGGGAACCACTGAAGCTTTCTTT.